This note documents a single T cell receptor beta chain sequence. The source of the sample is a study of human T cells and chemical hapten exposure. In TCRdb, the RACE reads were re-called with MiXCR into one record per CDR3 protein. This sample yields about 380,000 distinct CDR3 sequences, of which approximately 5.1% are seen a single time; around 2.6% belongs to the top ten. V dropped 4 bases and J dropped 2 bases, with 8 bases sitting between them. This CDR3 contains 13 residues. In germline, CDR1 is SGHKS, CDR2 YYEKEE (reference sequence). The time point was: pre-sensitization, week 0. Treatment of the sample: therapeutic diphenylcyclopropenone sensitization with weekly scalp DPC.

This sequence was found in a woman between 45 and 65 years old with alopecia areata. Some clones in this sample may be carry-over from other donors' samples. The chain is built from TRBV5-5 and TRBJ2-3; no firm D call. The sequencing used whole blood, collected in connection with sensitization to the hapten diphenylcyclopropenone (DPC). The CDR3 nucleotides read TGTGCCAGCAGCAAACGGAACACAGATACGCAGTATTTT. The encoded protein is CASSKRNTDTQYF.